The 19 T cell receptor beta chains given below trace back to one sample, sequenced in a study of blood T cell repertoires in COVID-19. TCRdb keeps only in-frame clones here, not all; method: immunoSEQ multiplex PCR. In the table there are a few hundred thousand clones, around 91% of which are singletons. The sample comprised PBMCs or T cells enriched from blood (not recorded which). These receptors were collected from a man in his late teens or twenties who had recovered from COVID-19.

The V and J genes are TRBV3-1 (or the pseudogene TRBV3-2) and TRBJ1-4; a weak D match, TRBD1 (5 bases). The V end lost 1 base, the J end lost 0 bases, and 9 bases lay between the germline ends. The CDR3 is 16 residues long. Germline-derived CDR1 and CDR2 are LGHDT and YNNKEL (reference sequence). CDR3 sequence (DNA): TGTGCCAGCAGCCAAGCGGGGGTTACAACTAATGAAAAACTGTTTTTT. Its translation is CASSQAGVTTNEKLFF.

CDR3 sequence: CASSPAAGEAGNTIYF. CDR3 sequence (DNA): TGTGCCAGCAGCCCTGCCGCCGGGGAGGCTGGAAACACCATATATTTT. J is TRBJ1-3 and V is TRBV6-2 or TRBV6-3; D uncertain. The CDR3 is made up of 16 amino acids. Germline CDR1 MNHEY, CDR2 SVGEGT. The V end lost 6 bases, the J end lost 2 bases, and 17 bases lay between the germline ends.

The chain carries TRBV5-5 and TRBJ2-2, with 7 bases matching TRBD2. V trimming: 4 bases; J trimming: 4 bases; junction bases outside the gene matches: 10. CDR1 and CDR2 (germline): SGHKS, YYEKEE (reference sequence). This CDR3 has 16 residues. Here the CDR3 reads CASSPLPGRSTGELFF. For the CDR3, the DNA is TGTGCCAGCAGCCCCCTCCCCGGGAGGAGCACCGGGGAGCTGTTTTTT.

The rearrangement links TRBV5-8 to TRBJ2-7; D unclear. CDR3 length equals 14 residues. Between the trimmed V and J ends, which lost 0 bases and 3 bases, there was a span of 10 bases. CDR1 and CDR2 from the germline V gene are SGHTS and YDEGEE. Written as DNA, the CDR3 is TGTGCCAGCAGCTTGGGACATCAAGGCTACGAGCAGTACTTC. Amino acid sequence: CASSLGHQGYEQYF.

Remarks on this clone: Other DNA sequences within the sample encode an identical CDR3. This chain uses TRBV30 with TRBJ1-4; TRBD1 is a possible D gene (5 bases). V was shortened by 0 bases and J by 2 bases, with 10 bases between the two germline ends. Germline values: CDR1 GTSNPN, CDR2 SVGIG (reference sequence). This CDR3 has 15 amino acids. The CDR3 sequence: CAWSVGRATNEKLFF. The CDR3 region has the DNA TGTGCCTGGAGTGTTGGCAGGGCCACTAATGAAAAACTGTTTTTT.

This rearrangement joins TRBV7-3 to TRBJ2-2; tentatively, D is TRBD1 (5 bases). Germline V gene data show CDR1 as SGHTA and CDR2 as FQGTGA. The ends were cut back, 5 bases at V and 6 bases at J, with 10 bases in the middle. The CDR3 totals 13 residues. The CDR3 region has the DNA TGTGCCAGCAGCCAGCAGGGTTCCGGGGAGCTGTTTTTT. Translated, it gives CASSQQGSGELFF.

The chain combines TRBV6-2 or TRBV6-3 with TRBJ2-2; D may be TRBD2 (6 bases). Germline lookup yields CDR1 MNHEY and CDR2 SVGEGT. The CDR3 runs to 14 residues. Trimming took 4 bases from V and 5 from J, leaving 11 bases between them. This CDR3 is CASSWLALTGELFF. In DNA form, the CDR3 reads TGTGCCAGCAGTTGGCTAGCGTTGACCGGGGAGCTGTTTTTT.

The CDR3 DNA is TGTGCCAGCAGTGCTCCCGGGACAGTGACCTATGGCTACACCTTC. Its protein is CASSAPGTVTYGYTF. V usage is TRBV28 and J usage is TRBJ1-2; TRBD1 agrees at 7 bases. V dropped 5 bases and J dropped 4; count of bases not matched to a gene: 10. Germline CDR1 reads MDHEN; CDR2 reads SYDVKM. The CDR3 runs to 15 residues.

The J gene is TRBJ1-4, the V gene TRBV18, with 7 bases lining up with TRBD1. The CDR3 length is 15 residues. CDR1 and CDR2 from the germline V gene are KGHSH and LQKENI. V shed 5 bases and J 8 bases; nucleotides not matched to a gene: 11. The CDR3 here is CASSTLTGLEEKLFF. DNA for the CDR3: TGTGCCAGCTCAACCCTGACAGGGCTGGAGGAAAAACTGTTTTTT.

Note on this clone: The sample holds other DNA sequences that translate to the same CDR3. CDR3 in amino acids: CASSLRGTDTQYF. DNA of the CDR3: TGCGCCAGCAGCTTGCGGGGAACAGATACGCAGTATTTT. The chain couples TRBV5-1 to TRBJ2-3, with D maybe TRBD2 (5 bases). Trimming shortened V by 1 base and J by 3 bases, and 6 bases separated the two germline ends. The germline V gene has CDR1 SGHRS and CDR2 YFSETQ. CDR3 length equals 13 residues.

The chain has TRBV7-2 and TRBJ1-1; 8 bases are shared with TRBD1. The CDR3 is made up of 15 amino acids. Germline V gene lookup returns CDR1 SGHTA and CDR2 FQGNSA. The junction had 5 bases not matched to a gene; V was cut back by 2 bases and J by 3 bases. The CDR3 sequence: CASSLIPTGDTEAFF. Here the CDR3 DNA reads TGTGCCAGCAGCTTAATTCCGACAGGGGACACTGAAGCTTTCTTT. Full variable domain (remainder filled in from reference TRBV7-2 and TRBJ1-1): GAGVSQSPSNKVTEKGKDVELRCDPISGHTALYWYRQSLGQGLEFLIYFQGNSAPDKSGLPSDRFSAERTGGSVSTLTIQRTQQEDSAVYLCASSLIPTGDTEAFFGQGTRLTVV.

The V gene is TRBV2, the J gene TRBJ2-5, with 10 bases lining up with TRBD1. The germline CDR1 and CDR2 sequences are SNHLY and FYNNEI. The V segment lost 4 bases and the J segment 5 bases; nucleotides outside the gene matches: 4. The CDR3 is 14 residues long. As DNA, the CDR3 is TGTGCCAGCAGTGGGGACAGGGGTGGGGAGACCCAGTACTTC. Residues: CASSGDRGGETQYF.

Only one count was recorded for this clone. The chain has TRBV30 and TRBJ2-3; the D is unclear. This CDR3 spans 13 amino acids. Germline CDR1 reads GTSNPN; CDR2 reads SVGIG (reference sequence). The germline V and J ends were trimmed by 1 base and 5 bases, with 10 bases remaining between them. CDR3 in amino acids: CAWSDRSLDTQYF. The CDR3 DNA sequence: TGTGCCTGGAGTGACCGGAGCTTAGATACGCAGTATTTT.

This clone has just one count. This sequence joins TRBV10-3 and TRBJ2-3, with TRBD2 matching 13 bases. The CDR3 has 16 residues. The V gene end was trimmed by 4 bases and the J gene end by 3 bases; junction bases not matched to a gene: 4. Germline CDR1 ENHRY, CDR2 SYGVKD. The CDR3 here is CAISVGLAGVTDTQYF. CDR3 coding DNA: TGTGCCATCAGTGTAGGACTAGCGGGAGTAACAGATACGCAGTATTTT.

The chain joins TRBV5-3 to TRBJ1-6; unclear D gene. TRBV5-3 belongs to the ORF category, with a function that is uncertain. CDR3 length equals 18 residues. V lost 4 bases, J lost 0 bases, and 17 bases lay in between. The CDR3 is CARSRVKLASSYNSPLHF. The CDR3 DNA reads TGTGCCAGAAGCCGGGTAAAGCTTGCGAGCTCCTATAATTCACCCCTCCACTTT.

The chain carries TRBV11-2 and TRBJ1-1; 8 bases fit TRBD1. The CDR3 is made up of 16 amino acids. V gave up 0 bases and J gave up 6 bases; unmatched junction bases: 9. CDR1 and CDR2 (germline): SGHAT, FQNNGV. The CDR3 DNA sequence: TGTGCCAGCAGCTTAGACAGGGGGCGCGGGGGCTCTGAAGCTTTCTTT. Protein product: CASSLDRGRGGSEAFF.

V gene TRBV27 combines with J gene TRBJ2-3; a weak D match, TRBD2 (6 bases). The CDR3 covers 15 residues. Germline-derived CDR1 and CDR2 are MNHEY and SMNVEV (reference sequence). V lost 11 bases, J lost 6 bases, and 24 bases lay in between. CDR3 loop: CALFDLREPPDTQYF. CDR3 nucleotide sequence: TGTGCCCTTTTCGACTTGCGGGAACCCCCGGATACGCAGTATTTT.

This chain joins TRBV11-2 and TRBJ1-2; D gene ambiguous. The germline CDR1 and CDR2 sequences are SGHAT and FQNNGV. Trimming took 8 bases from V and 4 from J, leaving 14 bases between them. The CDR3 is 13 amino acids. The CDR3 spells CASGLPTGYGYTF. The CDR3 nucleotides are TGTGCCAGCGGGTTACCGACGGGCTATGGCTACACCTTC. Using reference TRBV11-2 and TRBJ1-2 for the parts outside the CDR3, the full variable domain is EAGVAQSPRYKIIEKRQSVAFWCNPISGHATLYWYQQILGQGPKLLIQFQNNGVVDDSQLPKDRFSAERLKGVDSTLKIQPAKLEDSAVYLCASGLPTGYGYTFGSGTRLTVV.

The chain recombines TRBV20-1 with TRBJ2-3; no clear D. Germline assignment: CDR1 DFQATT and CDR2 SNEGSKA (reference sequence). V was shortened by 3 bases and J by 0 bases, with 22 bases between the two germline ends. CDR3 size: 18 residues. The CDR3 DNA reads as TGCAGTGCTAGTCGCGCCACTCCCCAAGCCCCTAGCACAGATACGCAGTATTTT. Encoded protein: CSASRATPQAPSTDTQYF.